The 26 T cell receptor beta chains below were found in one sample sequenced in a study of shared clonotypes between healthy human individuals. Sequencing used immunoSEQ multiplex PCR; TCRdb keeps in-frame clones, though not all of them. The repertoire consists of 2 million to 2.5 million clones, with around 92% occurring once and the leading ten covering 0.37%. The sample consisted of naive CD4+ T cells from PBMCs. Subset: CD45RA+ positively selected. These receptors were taken from a man aged 18 to 29 in good health. Some clones in this sample may be carry-over from other donors' samples.

The chain uses TRBV2 and TRBJ2-7; D is undetermined. CDR3 length: 13 residues. Per the germline V gene, CDR1 is SNHLY and CDR2 is FYNNEI. V was trimmed by 6 bases and J by 5 bases, leaving 14 bases between them. For the CDR3, the DNA is TGTGCCAGCAGCGTATATCCCTGGAACGAGCAGTACTTC. This encodes CASSVYPWNEQYF.

The chain is built from TRBV28 and TRBJ1-3; 9 nucleotides match TRBD1. From germline, CDR1 is MDHEN and CDR2 SYDVKM. J was trimmed by 6 bases and V by 7 bases; bases with no gene match: 10. This CDR3 contains 15 residues. In DNA form, the CDR3 reads TGTGCCAGCAATCGAAGACAGGGGGGTGTAAACACCATATATTTT. It is translated as CASNRRQGGVNTIYF.

The V gene is TRBV6-5, the J gene TRBJ2-1, with TRBD2 matching 7 bases. V dropped 8 bases and J dropped 1; count of bases not matched to a gene: 8. Per germline, CDR1 MNHEY and CDR2 SVGAGI. The CDR3 is 15 residues long. This CDR3 reads CASASGTGSYNEQFF. Written as DNA, the CDR3 is TGTGCCAGCGCGAGCGGGACTGGGTCCTACAATGAGCAGTTCTTC.

The rearrangement uses TRBV29-1 and TRBJ1-2; no firm D call. Trimming cost V 4 bases and J 7 bases, with 7 bases left between them. The CDR3 extends over 10 amino acids. CDR1 and CDR2 (germline): SQVTM, ANQGSEA. This chain's CDR3 is CSVGSPGYTF. CDR3 sequence (DNA): TGCAGCGTTGGTTCACCTGGCTACACCTTC.

The chain recombines TRBV21-1 with TRBJ2-7. TRBV21-1 is deemed a pseudogene. The CDR3 is 13 amino acids. Here the CDR3 reads CARSEGGSYEQYF. CDR3 nucleotide sequence: TGTGCCAGATCAGAGGGGGGCTCCTACGAGCAGTACTTC.

The CDR3 spells CAISERGAEGELFF. CDR3 bases: TGTGCCATCAGTGAGAGGGGGGCGGAGGGGGAGCTGTTTTTT. The genes are TRBV10-3 and TRBJ2-2; perhaps D is TRBD1 or TRBD2 (6 bases each). Per germline, CDR1 ENHRY and CDR2 SYGVKD. Trimming took off 2 bases at V and 8 bases at J, with 12 bases between the two ends. CDR3 size: 14 residues.

J is TRBJ2-7 and V is TRBV28; no firm D call. V lost 6 bases to trimming and J lost 4 bases, with 13 bases between them. Germline assignment: CDR1 MDHEN and CDR2 SYDVKM. This CDR3 region has 13 residues. The CDR3 DNA reads as TGTGCCAGCAGGGTCGGTGGGGAATACGAGCAGTACTTC. Amino acids: CASRVGGEYEQYF.

This clone showed up just once. The V and J genes are TRBV9 and TRBJ2-7, with 12 positions matching TRBD2. V lost 5 bases to trimming and J lost 4 bases; unmatched junction nucleotides: 10. This CDR3 spans 16 amino acids. Germline CDR1 and CDR2: SGDLS and YYNGEE. The CDR3 DNA sequence: TGTGCCAGCAGTGGGCCAACTAGCGGGAGGATGTACGAGCAGTACTTC. Translation gives CASSGPTSGRMYEQYF.

The gene calls are TRBV6-5 and TRBJ1-1; D is possibly TRBD1 (6 bases). CDR1 MNHEY and CDR2 SVGAGI come from the germline V gene. V lost 7 bases and J lost 1, with 13 bases in between. This CDR3 comprises 14 residues. CDR3: CASNLQGRNTEAFF. CDR3 nucleotides: TGTGCCAGCAACTTACAGGGACGGAACACTGAAGCTTTCTTT.

V gene TRBV29-1 combines with J gene TRBJ1-2; maybe TRBD1 (6 bases). Trimming removed 3 bases from V and 6 bases from J, with 14 bases in between. Germline V CDR1 and CDR2: SQVTM, ANQGSEA. This CDR3 is 13 amino acids long. CDR3 DNA: TGCAGCGTTGATCGGGGCTACAGGGATGGCTACACCTTC. Its protein is CSVDRGYRDGYTF.

The chain is built from TRBV30 and TRBJ2-2; 7 positions match TRBD2. There are 16 residues in the CDR3. Unmatched junction bases numbered 16, after V lost 7 bases and J lost 5 bases. Germline V gene sequence: CDR1 GTSNPN, CDR2 SVGIG (reference sequence). Written as DNA, the CDR3 is TGTGCCTTACCAAGATCGGGGGGAAAGAATACCGGGGAGCTGTTTTTT. Translating it yields CALPRSGGKNTGELFF.

The DNA of the CDR3 is TGTGCCAGCCGCCTAGCGGGAGCGGCCAATGAGCAGTTCTTC. It yields the protein CASRLAGAANEQFF. The chain links TRBV25-1 to TRBJ2-1; 10 nucleotides line up with TRBD2. The CDR3 is 14 amino acids. The germline V gene has CDR1 MGHDK and CDR2 SYGVNS. V trimming: 8 bases; J trimming: 6 bases; junction bases outside the gene matches: 7.

J is TRBJ2-7 and V is TRBV6-4, with no clear D. In germline, CDR1 is MRHNA, CDR2 SNTAGT. V shed 0 bases and J shed 4 bases, with 13 bases lying between them. The CDR3 contains 15 residues. CDR3 loop: CASSDSGNVRYEQYF. In DNA, the CDR3 is TGTGCCAGCAGTGACTCCGGAAACGTCCGGTACGAGCAGTACTTC.

The V call is TRBV5-1, the J call TRBJ2-5; D perhaps matches TRBD2 (5 bases). CDR1 and CDR2 from the germline V gene are SGHRS and YFSETQ. Trimming cost V 2 bases and J 4 bases, with 18 bases left between them. This CDR3 contains 16 residues. The CDR3 reads CASSFVVANGGETQYF. In DNA, the CDR3 is TGCGCCAGCAGCTTTGTGGTAGCGAACGGTGGAGAGACCCAGTACTTC.

This clone was observed a handful of times. This chain connects TRBV30 to TRBJ1-1; D gene unclear. This CDR3 is built from 13 residues. Per germline, CDR1 GTSNPN and CDR2 SVGIG (reference sequence). V was trimmed by 4 bases and J by 4 bases, leaving 13 bases between them. The CDR3 sequence: CAWNPNRGTEAFF. The CDR3 nucleotides are TGTGCCTGGAACCCCAACCGGGGCACTGAAGCTTTCTTT.

The V gene is TRBV2, the J gene TRBJ1-2, with D unresolved. Germline V lookup: CDR1 SNHLY, CDR2 FYNNEI. Trimming shortened V by 0 bases and J by 2 bases, and 16 bases separated the two germline ends. CDR3 length: 17 residues. CDR3 DNA sequence: TGTGCCAGCAGTGAAGCCGCGTGGAGGGCGATGAACTATGGCTACACCTTC. It yields the protein CASSEAAWRAMNYGYTF.

Only one count was recorded for this clone. The rearrangement joins TRBV9 to TRBJ1-2, with no clear D. Germline lookup yields CDR1 SGDLS and CDR2 YYNGEE. The CDR3 extends over 15 amino acids. The V and J ends lost 3 bases and 1 base respectively, with 13 bases between them. In nucleotides, the CDR3 is TGTGCCAGCAGCGGGCCTAGGAATCATAACTATGGCTACACCTTC. This codes for CASSGPRNHNYGYTF.

The chain carries TRBV18 and TRBJ2-7; 7 nucleotides line up with TRBD2. The trim removed 6 bases at V and 5 bases at J, leaving 13 bases unmatched. The CDR3 spans 15 residues. Germline lookup yields CDR1 KGHSH and CDR2 LQKENI. The DNA for the CDR3 is TGTGCCAGCTCGCCTAGAGACGGGAGGAGCAACGAGCAGTACTTC. It yields the protein CASSPRDGRSNEQYF.

The chain uses TRBV5-1 and TRBJ1-2; TRBD1 matches at 10 bases. The trim removed 0 bases at V and 6 bases at J, leaving 5 bases unmatched. CDR3 length equals 15 residues. The germline V gene encodes CDR1 SGHRS and CDR2 YFSETQ. The CDR3 region is CASSLVFGQGDGYTF. CDR3 DNA: TGCGCCAGCAGCTTGGTATTTGGACAGGGGGATGGCTACACCTTC.

With regard to this clone: This specimen includes other DNA sequences encoding the same CDR3. The chain employs TRBV9 and TRBJ1-1, with D tentatively TRBD1 (5 bases). Germline loops: CDR1 SGDLS, CDR2 YYNGEE. Trimming took 1 base from V and 1 from J, leaving 8 bases between them. CDR3 length equals 14 residues. CDR3 DNA sequence: TGTGCCAGCAGCGTAACTGGGGCGAACACTGAAGCTTTCTTT. This sequence encodes CASSVTGANTEAFF.

This rearrangement joins TRBV28 to TRBJ1-5, with D tentatively TRBD1 (6 bases). There are 13 residues in the CDR3. V was trimmed by 7 bases and J by 7 bases, leaving 14 bases between them. Germline V gene data show CDR1 as MDHEN and CDR2 as SYDVKM. The CDR3 loop reads CASTISGGQPQHF. The CDR3 DNA reads as TGTGCCAGCACCATTTCGGGGGGCCAGCCCCAGCATTTT.

V usage is TRBV29-1 and J usage is TRBJ1-4; 9 nucleotides agree with TRBD1. The CDR3 covers 13 residues. Germline loops: CDR1 SQVTM, CDR2 ANQGSEA. V lost 0 bases to trimming and J lost 9 bases; unmatched junction nucleotides: 2. The CDR3 nucleotides are TGCAGCGTTGAAGAAACAGGGGGCAAAAAACTGTTTTTT. It is translated as CSVEETGGKKLFF.

The chain joins TRBV30 to TRBJ2-3, with D possibly matching TRBD2 (5 bases). Trimming pared 6 bases from V and 1 base from J, leaving 17 bases between. Germline loops: CDR1 GTSNPN, CDR2 SVGIG (reference sequence). The CDR3 is made up of 15 amino acids. The CDR3 here is CACTMGSSRTDTQYF. The CDR3, as DNA: TGTGCCTGCACCATGGGGAGCTCCCGCACAGATACGCAGTATTTT.

V and J are TRBV19 and TRBJ2-2, with D maybe TRBD1 (5 bases). The germline V and J ends were trimmed by 6 bases and 6 bases, with 11 bases remaining between them. This CDR3 has 13 amino acids. Germline CDR1 is LNHDA and CDR2 is SQIVND (reference sequence). In DNA, the CDR3 is TGTGCCAGTAGGCTACAGGTCGCCGGGGAGCTGTTTTTT. Translated: CASRLQVAGELFF.

The chain uses TRBV28 and TRBJ2-1; no reliable D call. The V end was cut by 10 bases, the J end by 5 bases, with 15 bases between. The CDR3 totals 13 residues. Germline values: CDR1 MDHEN, CDR2 SYDVKM. CDR3 coding DNA: TGTGCCACCTCGTTTGGAGAGGACAATGAGCAGTTCTTC. As protein: CATSFGEDNEQFF.

The chain is built from TRBV30 and TRBJ2-1; D gene uncertain. CDR3 length: 14 amino acids. The V end was cut by 0 bases, the J end by 15 bases, with 21 bases between. The germline V gene encodes CDR1 GTSNPN and CDR2 SVGIG (reference sequence). The CDR3, as DNA: TGTGCCTGGAGTGTATCCCTAAGGGTGGGAACGGTGTTCTTC. Protein sequence: CAWSVSLRVGTVFF.